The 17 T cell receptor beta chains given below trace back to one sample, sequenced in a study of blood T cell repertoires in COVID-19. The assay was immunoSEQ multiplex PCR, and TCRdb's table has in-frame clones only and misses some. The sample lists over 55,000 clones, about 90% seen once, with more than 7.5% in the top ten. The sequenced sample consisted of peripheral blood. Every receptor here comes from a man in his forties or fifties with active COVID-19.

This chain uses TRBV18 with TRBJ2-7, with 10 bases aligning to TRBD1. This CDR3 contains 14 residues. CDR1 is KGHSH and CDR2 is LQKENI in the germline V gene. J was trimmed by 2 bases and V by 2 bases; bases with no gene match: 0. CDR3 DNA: TGTGCCAGCTCACCAGGGACAGGGGCCTACGAGCAGTACTTC. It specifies CASSPGTGAYEQYF.

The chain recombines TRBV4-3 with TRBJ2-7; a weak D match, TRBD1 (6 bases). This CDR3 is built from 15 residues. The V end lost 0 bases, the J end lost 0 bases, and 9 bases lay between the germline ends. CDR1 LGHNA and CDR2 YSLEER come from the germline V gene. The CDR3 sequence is CASSQEHRASYEQYF. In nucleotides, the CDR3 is TGCGCCAGCAGCCAAGAACACAGGGCCTCCTACGAGCAGTACTTC.

CDR3 sequence reads: CASRDRVLFYEQYF. The CDR3 DNA reads TGTGCCAGCAGGGACAGGGTGCTTTTCTACGAGCAGTACTTC. The V gene is TRBV21-1, the J gene TRBJ2-7; no check of the table's D call, TRBD1, against the DNA was made. TRBV21-1 is noted as a pseudogene. The length of the CDR3 is 14 residues.

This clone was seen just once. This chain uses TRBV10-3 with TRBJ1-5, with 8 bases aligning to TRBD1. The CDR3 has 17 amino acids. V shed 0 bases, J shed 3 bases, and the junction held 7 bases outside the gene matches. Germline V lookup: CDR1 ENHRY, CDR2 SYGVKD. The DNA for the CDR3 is TGTGCCATCAGTGAGTCGCAGGGGGCTTCCCACAATCAGCCCCAGCATTTT. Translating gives CAISESQGASHNQPQHF.

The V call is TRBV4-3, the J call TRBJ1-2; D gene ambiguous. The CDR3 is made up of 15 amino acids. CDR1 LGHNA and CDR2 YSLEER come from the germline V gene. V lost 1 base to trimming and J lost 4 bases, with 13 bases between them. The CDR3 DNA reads TGCGCCAGCAGCCAAGGCGGGGAGGGCAGCTATGGCTACACCTTC. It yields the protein CASSQGGEGSYGYTF.

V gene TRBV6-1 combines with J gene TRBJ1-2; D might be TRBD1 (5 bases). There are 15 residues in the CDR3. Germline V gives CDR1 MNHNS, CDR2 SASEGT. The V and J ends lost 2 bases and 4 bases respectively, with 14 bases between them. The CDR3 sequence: CASSEIGGRSYGYTF. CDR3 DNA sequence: TGTGCCAGCAGTGAAATCGGGGGAAGGAGCTATGGCTACACCTTC.

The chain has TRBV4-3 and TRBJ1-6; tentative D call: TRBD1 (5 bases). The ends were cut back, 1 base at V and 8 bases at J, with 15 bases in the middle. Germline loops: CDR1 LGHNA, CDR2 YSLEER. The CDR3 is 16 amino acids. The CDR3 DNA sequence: TGCGCCAGCAGCCAAGGGATCAGGGAAGGTGATTCACCCCTCCACTTT. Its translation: CASSQGIREGDSPLHF.

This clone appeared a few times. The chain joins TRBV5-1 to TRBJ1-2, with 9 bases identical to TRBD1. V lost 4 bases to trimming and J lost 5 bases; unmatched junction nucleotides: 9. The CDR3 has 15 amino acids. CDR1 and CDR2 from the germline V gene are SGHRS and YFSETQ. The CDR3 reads CASSTGTGTGYGYTF. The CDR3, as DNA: TGCGCCAGCAGCACCGGGACAGGGACTGGGTATGGCTACACCTTC.

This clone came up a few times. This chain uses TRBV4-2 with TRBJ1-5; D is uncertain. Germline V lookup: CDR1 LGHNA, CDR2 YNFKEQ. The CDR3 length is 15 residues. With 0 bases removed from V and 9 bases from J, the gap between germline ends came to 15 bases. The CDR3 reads CASSQDHQDNSPQHF. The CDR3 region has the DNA TGTGCCAGCAGCCAAGATCATCAGGATAATTCGCCCCAGCATTTT.

The CDR3, as DNA: TGTGCCAGCAGGGCCCTTCCTGGAAACACCATATATTTT. Amino acid sequence: CASRALPGNTIYF. The chain combines TRBV11-2 with TRBJ1-3, with D hard to call. The germline V and J ends were trimmed by 6 bases and 2 bases, with 8 bases remaining between them. Germline V gene data show CDR1 as SGHAT and CDR2 as FQNNGV. There are 13 residues in the CDR3.

In nucleotides, the CDR3 is TGTGCCAGCAGCCAAGAGAGGAGGCTACAACCAGATACGCAGTATTTT. It encodes CASSQERRLQPDTQYF. The chain links TRBV4-2 to TRBJ2-3, with a tentative D call TRBD2 (5 bases). The germline gives CDR1 LGHNA, CDR2 YNFKEQ. Trimming took 0 bases from V and 4 from J, leaving 14 bases between them. The CDR3 totals 16 residues.

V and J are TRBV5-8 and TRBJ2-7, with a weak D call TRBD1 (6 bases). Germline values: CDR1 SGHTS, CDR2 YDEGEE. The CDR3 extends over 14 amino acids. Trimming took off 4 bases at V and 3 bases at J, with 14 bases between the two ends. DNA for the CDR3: TGTGCCAGCAGCAACCGGGACACATACTACGAGCAGTACTTC. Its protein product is CASSNRDTYYEQYF.

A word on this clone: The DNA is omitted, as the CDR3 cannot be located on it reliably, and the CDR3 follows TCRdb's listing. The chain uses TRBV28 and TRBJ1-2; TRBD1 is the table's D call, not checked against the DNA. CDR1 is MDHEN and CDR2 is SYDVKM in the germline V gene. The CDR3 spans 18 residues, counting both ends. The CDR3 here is CASSLFLSGGQRIYGYTF.

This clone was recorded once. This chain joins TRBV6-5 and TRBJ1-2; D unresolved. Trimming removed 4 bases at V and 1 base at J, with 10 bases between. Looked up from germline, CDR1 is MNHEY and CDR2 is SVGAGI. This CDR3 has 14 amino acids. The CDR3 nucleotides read TGTGCCAGCAGTTGGCAAGGGAGTAACTATGGCTACACCTTC. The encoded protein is CASSWQGSNYGYTF.

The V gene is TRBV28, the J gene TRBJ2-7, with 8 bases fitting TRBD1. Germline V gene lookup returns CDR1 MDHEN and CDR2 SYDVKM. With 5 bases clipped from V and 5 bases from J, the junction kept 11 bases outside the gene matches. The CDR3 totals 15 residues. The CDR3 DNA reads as TGTGCCAGCAGTCGCGGAGGGACAGGAAGACACGAGCAGTACTTC. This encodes CASSRGGTGRHEQYF.

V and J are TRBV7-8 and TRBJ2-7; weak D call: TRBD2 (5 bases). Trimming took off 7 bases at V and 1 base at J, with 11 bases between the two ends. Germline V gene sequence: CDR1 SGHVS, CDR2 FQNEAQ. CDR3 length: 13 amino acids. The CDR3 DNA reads TGTGCCAGCACCCGCCAGCGGTCCTACGAGCAGTACTTC. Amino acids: CASTRQRSYEQYF.

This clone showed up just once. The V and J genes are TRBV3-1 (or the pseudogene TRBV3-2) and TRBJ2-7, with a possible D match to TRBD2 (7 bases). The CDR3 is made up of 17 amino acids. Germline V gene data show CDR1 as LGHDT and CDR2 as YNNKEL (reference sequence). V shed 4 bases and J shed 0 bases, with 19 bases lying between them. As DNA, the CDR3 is TGTGCCAGCAGCCCGGGAGGAGGGGGGTACAGCTCCTACGAGCAGTACTTC. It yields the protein CASSPGGGGYSSYEQYF.